This TCR beta chain was sequenced in a study of blood T cell repertoires in COVID-19. Study-level information: The origin of the acute and convalescent COVID-19 samples was the United States, Italy and Spain. PBMCs, B-cell-depleted T cells, or T cells provided the cDNA or gDNA that made up the material.

Original methodology: Amplification of reference gene primers was used by the study to estimate nucleated cell counts. Only in-frame clones appear in the TCRdb table, and some are missing; sequencing was by immunoSEQ multiplex PCR. That table is the source of V, J and clone size, and D and trimming were worked out from the DNA. Of some 250,000 clones listed, roughly four fifths are singletons. The CDR3 has 17 residues. The germline CDR1 and CDR2 sequences are KGHSH and LQKENI. Trimming took 3 bases from V and 5 from J; bases not matched to a gene: 12. The clonotype was recovered from a woman in her late teens or twenties with acute or convalescent COVID-19. The chain is built from TRBV18 and TRBJ2-3; 9 nucleotides line up with TRBD2. The sequencing sample was made of peripheral blood. CDR3 nucleotide sequence: TGTGCCAGCTCACCGAATTTTAGCGGGAGAACGGGAGATACGCAGTATTTT. Translating gives CASSPNFSGRTGDTQYF.